This T cell receptor (beta chain) was found in a study of graft-versus-host responses after intestinal transplantation. For the study at large: Among the recipients, all got anti-thymocyte globulin induction and then tacrolimus and steroids for approximately 3 years.

Concerning this clone itself: Its cognate antigen is unknown.

Sequencing used immunoSEQ multiplex PCR; TCRdb keeps in-frame clones, though not all of them. The profile shows tens of thousands of clones, under 90% of them singletons. CDR1 is MNHEY, CDR2 SMNVEV, per germline (reference sequence). The CDR3 is 14 residues long. V shed 4 bases, J shed 7 bases, and the junction held 8 bases outside the gene matches. The study's findings and limits: Declining HvG levels early post-transplant were linked to peak circulating GvH clone levels. Recipient marrow contained GvH clones, some of which appeared first in ileum or blood.

The source of this sequence is a human donor who was the organ donor for an intestinal transplant. This rearrangement joins TRBV27 to TRBJ2-5, with 8 bases aligning to TRBD1. The starting material was unstimulated CD4+ T cells sorted from spleen or lymph node cells, obtained before transplant. CDR3 loop: CASSSPGGPRTQYF. In DNA, the CDR3 is TGTGCCAGCAGTTCCCCAGGGGGCCCGCGGACCCAGTACTTC.